What follows describes a single T cell receptor (beta chain). Its antigen is undetermined. The CDR3 is cut off 3 residues early in the read; its end comes from the germline J gene. Dot-blot hybridization genotyped cervical HPV amplified with MY09/MY11 PCR. Germline assignment: CDR1 GTSNPN and CDR2 SVGIG (reference sequence). Trimming took 5 bases from V and 3 from J; bases not matched to a gene: 15. The CDR3 sequence is 17 residues long. The assay was immunoSEQ multiplex PCR, and TCRdb's table has in-frame clones only and misses some. This table lists about 46,000 clones. The entry originates in a study of T cells in women clearing cervical HPV infection. For the study at large: Blood came at first lesion visit for cases, post-clearance for controls.

Findings and limits, study-wide: It is unknown whether associations predate infection; no effector/memory or HPV-specific sorting.

Sequenced material: blood buffy coat. The chain combines TRBV30 with TRBJ2-1; 8 bases fit TRBD1. This TCR was sampled from a woman aged 18 to 69 with a cervical HPV16 infection that either progressed to CIN3+ or cleared (not recorded which). The covered CDR3 bases are TGTGCCTGGTCGGGGACAACCGGGACAGGTCTCTACAATGAG. It is translated as CAWSGTTGTGLYNE. The full CDR3 protein is CAWSGTTGTGLYNEQFF.